Listed below are T cell receptor beta chains from one sample, sequenced in a study of blood T cells in healthy people across ages. TCRdb used MiXCR to reprocess the 5' RACE reads, holding one entry per CDR3 protein. The table includes around 2 million distinct CDR3 sequences, about two fifths detected once. What was sequenced was blood. The origin of the receptors is a human donor in good health. CDR3s include the opening cysteine and the closing phenylalanine or tryptophan. The D gene is left open where the match is weak. Clone size is shown for a subset of rows, as once, few, many or a class of expanded clone.

j_gene | d_gene | abundance | v_gene | CDR3aa | CDR3nt
TRBJ2-7 | - | - | TRBV5-5 | CASSLNRALIYEQYF | TGTGCCAGCAGCTTGAACAGGGCCCTGATCTACGAGCAGTACTTC
TRBJ2-3 | - | - | TRBV4-1 | CASSQEGGLVGTDTQYF | TGCGCCAGCAGCCAAGAAGGCGGATTAGTCGGGACAGATACGCAGTATTTT
TRBJ2-1 | TRBD2 | few | TRBV12-3/TRBV12-4 | CASSFLAGETYNEQFF | TGTGCCAGCAGTTTCCTGGCGGGGGAGACCTACAATGAGCAGTTCTTC
TRBJ2-6 | - | few | TRBV6-5 | CASSITSGAGANVLTF | TGTGCCAGCAGCATCACGTCAGGGGCCGGGGCCAACGTCCTGACTTTC
TRBJ2-1 | - | - | TRBV28 | CASSQLEGGGRSVEQFF | TGTGCCAGCAGCCAACTCGAGGGGGGGGGACGAAGTGTTGAGCAGTTCTTC
TRBJ1-1 | - | - | TRBV20-1 | CSARNRGSGTEAFF | TGCAGTGCTAGGAATAGGGGCTCAGGAACTGAAGCTTTCTTT
TRBJ2-3 | - | - | TRBV12-3/TRBV12-4 | CASSLEGTSTDAQYF | TGTGCCAGCAGTCTGGAGGGTACTAGCACAGATGCGCAGTATTTT
TRBJ2-3 | - | - | TRBV20-1 | CSALEKDTQYF | TGCAGTGCCCTAGAAAAAGATACGCAGTATTTT
TRBJ2-7 | - | - | TRBV28 | CASLPSLPSYEQYF | TGTGCCAGCCTCCCGTCCCTACCCTCCTACGAGCAGTACTTC
TRBJ1-4 | - | - | TRBV15 | CATSSPKRAGNEKLFF | TGTGCCACCAGCAGCCCTAAGCGGGCGGGGAATGAAAAACTGTTTTTT
TRBJ1-5 | - | - | TRBV20-1 | CSARDRWRENSNQPQHF | TGCAGTGCTAGAGATCGTTGGAGGGAAAATAGCAATCAGCCCCAGCATTTT
TRBJ1-2 | TRBD1 | - | TRBV7-9 | CASSSGTEILNYGYTF | TGTGCCAGCAGCTCCGGGACAGAAATTTTAAACTATGGCTACACCTTC
TRBJ2-1 | - | - | TRBV6-2/TRBV6-3 | CASSPADWNEQFF | TGTGCCAGCAGTCCGGCGGATTGGAATGAGCAGTTCTTC
TRBJ1-5 | - | - | TRBV2 | CASSGGRINQPQHF | TGTGCCAGCAGTGGGGGGCGGATCAATCAGCCCCAGCATTTT
TRBJ2-1 | TRBD1 | - | TRBV3-1 | CASSHGTAQFF | TGTGCCAGCAGCCACGGGACAGCACAGTTCTTC
TRBJ2-1 | - | many | TRBV7-2 | CASSLAQGNEQFF | TGTGCCAGCAGCTTAGCTCAGGGGAATGAGCAGTTCTTC
TRBJ2-3 | - | - | TRBV24-1 | CATSDLRQNTDTQYF | TGTGCCACCAGTGATTTGAGGCAGAACACAGATACGCAGTATTTT
TRBJ2-7 | - | - | TRBV5-1 | CASSFQADSYEQYF | TGCGCCAGCAGCTTTCAGGCCGATTCCTACGAGCAGTACTTC
TRBJ1-2 | - | - | TRBV5-1 | CASSRDTGVYGYTF | TGCGCCAGCAGCCGGGACACCGGTGTGTATGGCTACACCTTC
TRBJ2-1 | - | - | TRBV6-2/TRBV6-3 | CASSAGFTYNEQFF | TGTGCCAGCAGTGCAGGGTTTACCTACAATGAGCAGTTCTTC
TRBJ1-1 | - | - | TRBV7-2 | CASSTQSYRVGTEAFF | TGTGCCAGCAGCACCCAGTCTTACAGGGTGGGGACTGAAGCTTTCTTT
TRBJ2-1 | - | once | TRBV20-1 | CSARDRTGRDEQFF | TGCAGTGCTAGAGATCGGACAGGGAGGGATGAGCAGTTCTTC
TRBJ2-3 | TRBD2 | - | TRBV9 | CASSPGASGADTQYF | TGTGCCAGCAGCCCGGGGGCTAGCGGGGCAGATACGCAGTATTTT
TRBJ2-1 | TRBD2 | few | TRBV7-9 | CASKRGGGDNEQFF | TGTGCCAGTAAGCGGGGGGGAGGAGACAATGAGCAGTTCTTC
TRBJ2-1 | - | - | TRBV28 | CASSFPPGPPSEQFF | TGTGCCAGCAGTTTCCCCCCGGGCCCACCCAGTGAGCAGTTCTTC
TRBJ1-2 | - | - | TRBV29-1 | CSVDPGRTLGEGYTF | TGCAGCGTTGATCCGGGACGGACCCTAGGGGAAGGCTACACCTTC
TRBJ2-7 | TRBD2 | - | TRBV20-1 | CSAVSSSSGAKYEQYF | TGCAGTGCTGTGTCCTCGTCTAGCGGGGCCAAATACGAGCAGTACTTC
TRBJ2-7 | - | - | TRBV7-6 | CASSFPPQLEQYF | TGTGCCAGCAGCTTCCCCCCCCAACTGGAGCAGTACTTC
TRBJ1-2 | TRBD1 | few | TRBV7-8 | CASSLGRDRVDRYTF | TGTGCCAGCAGCTTAGGCCGGGACAGGGTTGATCGCTACACCTTC
TRBJ1-1 | - | - | TRBV12-5 | CASGLVLGGRGTEAFF | TGTGCTAGTGGTTTGGTACTAGGGGGTCGTGGCACTGAAGCTTTCTTT
TRBJ2-1 | - | many | TRBV7-2 | CASSSPEDNYNEQFF | TGTGCCAGCAGCTCGCCAGAGGACAACTACAATGAGCAGTTCTTC
TRBJ1-6 | TRBD1 | few | TRBV10-3 | CAISQTGTGTNSPLHF | TGTGCCATCAGTCAAACCGGGACAGGGACCAACTCACCCCTCCACTTT
TRBJ2-5 | TRBD2 | - | TRBV5-1 | CASSLVAGESETLYF | TGCGCCAGCAGCTTGGTAGCGGGGGAGTCGGAGACCCTGTACTTC
TRBJ2-5 | - | few | TRBV24-1 | CATSDFFEGQETQYF | TGTGCCACCAGTGACTTTTTTGAGGGTCAAGAGACCCAGTACTTC
TRBJ2-7 | - | - | TRBV5-6 | CASSGSTEDSYEQYF | TGTGCCAGCAGCGGGTCAACAGAAGACTCCTACGAGCAGTACTTC
TRBJ2-6 | - | few | TRBV12-5 | CASGPWTDSGANVLTF | TGTGCTAGTGGTCCGTGGACAGACTCTGGGGCCAACGTCCTGACTTTC
TRBJ1-5 | TRBD1 | - | TRBV7-2 | CASSLEQGVYNQPQHF | TGTGCCAGCAGCTTAGAGCAGGGGGTATACAATCAGCCCCAGCATTTT
TRBJ1-1 | - | - | TRBV5-5 | CASSLEFIEGAFF | TGCGCCAGCAGCTTGGAATTCATTGAAGGAGCTTTCTTT
TRBJ2-7 | - | - | TRBV6-5 | CASSADWREQYF | TGTGCCAGCAGCGCCGATTGGAGAGAGCAGTACTTC
TRBJ2-1 | - | - | TRBV9 | CASSVLGLSNYNEQFF | TGTGCCAGCAGCGTACTTGGACTCTCAAACTACAATGAGCAGTTCTTC
TRBJ2-7 | TRBD2 | few | TRBV6-5 | CASRQAGGVYEQYF | TGTGCCAGCAGACAAGCGGGGGGGGTTTACGAGCAGTACTTC
TRBJ2-6 | - | few | TRBV12-3/TRBV12-4 | CASSFGAGLISGANVLTF | TGTGCCAGCAGTTTCGGTGCGGGGCTTATCTCTGGGGCCAACGTCCTGACTTTC
TRBJ1-4 | - | - | TRBV29-1 | CSITQGEIANEKLFF | TGCAGCATAACTCAGGGTGAAATTGCTAATGAAAAACTGTTTTTT
TRBJ2-3 | TRBD2 | few | TRBV12-3/TRBV12-4 | CASSGGQLAASTDTQYF | TGTGCCAGCAGTGGGGGCCAACTAGCGGCTAGCACAGATACGCAGTATTTT
TRBJ1-6 | - | - | TRBV6-5 | CASSPTASHSPLHF | TGTGCCAGCAGCCCAACAGCCTCCCATTCACCCCTCCACTTT
TRBJ1-2 | - | few | TRBV5-1 | CASSFRLQGYGYTF | TGCGCCAGCAGCTTCCGCCTACAGGGTTATGGCTACACCTTC
TRBJ2-7 | - | few | TRBV7-8 | CASSQWGRHYEQYF | TGTGCCAGCAGCCAGTGGGGCAGACACTACGAGCAGTACTTC
TRBJ2-4 | TRBD2 | - | TRBV6-6 | CASSKGLAGNYNEQYF | TGTGCCAGCAGCAAAGGACTAGCGGGGAATTACAATGAGCAGTACTTC
TRBJ2-1 | TRBD2 | - | TRBV4-1 | CASSQGRSGGATEQFF | TGCGCCAGCAGCCAAGGGCGGAGCGGGGGGGCAACTGAGCAGTTCTTC
TRBJ1-1 | - | - | TRBV7-3 | CANSPQAGTEAFF | TGTGCCAACAGCCCACAAGCGGGCACTGAAGCTTTCTTT
TRBJ1-1 | - | - | TRBV29-1 | CSVAGLLMNTEAFF | TGCAGCGTTGCGGGACTCCTAATGAACACTGAAGCTTTCTTT